This T cell receptor (beta chain) was observed in a study of T cell responses to AZD1222 COVID-19 vaccine. Only one count was recorded for this clone. No antigen is known for it. Study-wide findings and caveats: Following two doses of AZD1222, Spike-specific TCR breadth and depth rose. Donors were largely white British and mainly female; clonal diversity was possibly underestimated. Repertoires in all cases were sampled only once the peak T cell response had passed.

The assay was immunoSEQ multiplex PCR, and TCRdb's table has in-frame clones only and misses some. The sample includes over 150,000 clones, 90% to 95% of them seen just once. Sequencing used peripheral blood, obtained on day 0 of MenACWY control vaccination. The receptor was derived from an adult in good health.

The CDR3 nucleotides are TGTGCCAGCTCGGGCGGGGCTAACTATGGCTACACCTTC. Amino acid sequence: CASSGGANYGYTF. V gene TRBV5-5 combines with J gene TRBJ1-2; unclear D gene. This CDR3 has 13 residues. Looked up from germline, CDR1 is SGHKS and CDR2 is YYEKEE (reference sequence). Trimming stripped 7 bases from V and 0 bases from J, with 10 bases between.